This T cell receptor beta chain was sequenced during a study of early T cells in non-severe SARS-CoV-2 infection. Broader study findings: VDJdb matching, biased toward anti-spike CD8 responses, missed private and CD4 specificities.

This clonotype occurred many times. Its antigen is as yet unknown. Each cDNA molecule carried a unique molecular identifier. One entry per CDR3 protein, called by TCRdb with MiXCR from the 5' RACE reads. Of some 40,000 distinct CDR3 sequences listed, around 5.8% are singletons. Per the germline V gene, CDR1 is PRHDT and CDR2 is FYEKMQ (reference sequence). V lost 5 bases, J lost 2 bases, and 12 bases stayed unmatched. The CDR3 covers 18 residues. This TCR was recovered from an adult who was a healthcare worker with PCR-confirmed SARS-CoV-2 infection or an uninfected control (not recorded which). The specimen was whole blood, collected at baseline. This chain links TRBV13 with TRBJ2-3; TRBD2 agrees at 11 bases. The CDR3 here is CASSRSPSGGTDTDTQYF. As DNA, the CDR3 is TGTGCCAGCAGCCGTAGTCCTAGCGGGGGGACGGACACAGATACGCAGTATTTT.